What follows is one TCR beta chain and its context. The antigen remains unidentified. The same CDR3 is also encoded by other DNA sequences in this sample. Splitting of CD4+ cells produced CD45RA+ naive and CD45RA-negative memory subsets. The source of the sample is a study of shared clonotypes between healthy human individuals. Overall study findings and caveats: Measured sharing among donors was expected to vary with sequencing depth.

Trimming stripped 3 bases from V and 0 bases from J, with 11 bases between. This CDR3 is 15 amino acids long. Per germline, CDR1 SGDLS and CDR2 YYNGEE. Produced via immunoSEQ multiplex PCR; TCRdb's table is partial and in-frame only. The table records 2 million to 2.5 million clones, roughly 93% of them present only once. The chain joins TRBV9 to TRBJ2-3, with D perhaps TRBD1 (6 bases). Sequencing was done on a sample of naive CD4+ T cells from PBMCs. Specified subset: CD45RA+ positively selected. This TCR came from a man aged 18 to 29 in good health. Some clones in this sample may be carry-over from other donors' samples. CDR3 nucleotide sequence: TGTGCCAGCAGCGCCCGGACAGCCAGCACAGATACGCAGTATTTT. It yields the protein CASSARTASTDTQYF.